This T cell receptor beta chain was profiled in a study of shared clonotypes between healthy human individuals. Overall study results and limits: Estimated richness was generally greater in naive than memory subsets. Only blood underwent sampling, and tissue repertoires likely differ.

The CDR3 is made up of 13 amino acids. After removal of 6 bases from V and 7 bases from J, the junction contained 8 bases not matched to a gene. CDR1 is KGHSH, CDR2 LQKENI, per germline. At the deep level, the assay was run. Genomic DNA from each subset was divided evenly over several immunoSEQ plates. This table comes from immunoSEQ multiplex PCR, and its TCRdb copy is limited to in-frame clones, with some not included. Of 1,400,000 or so clones in the sample, about 98.5% were seen once. About this clone: The antigen is undetermined.

The receptor was isolated from a man between 25 and 39 years old in good health. The sequenced material came from naive CD4+ T cells sorted from blood. Specified subset: CD45RA+ positively selected. The V call is TRBV18, the J call TRBJ2-7; 8 positions agree with TRBD1. The CDR3, as DNA: TGTGCCAGCTCGCCCGACAGGGGTTTGGAGCAGTACTTC. Protein: CASSPDRGLEQYF.